The T cell receptor (beta chain) described here comes from a study of cytomegalovirus exposure and HLA in healthy donors. Background on the study: 81% of 398 genotyped donors fell in the Caucasian-associated ancestry cluster.

This clone was seen just once. Antigen specificity is unknown. This CDR3 has 14 residues. J lost 0 bases, V lost 2 bases, and 0 bases had no gene match. Germline loops: CDR1 MNHNS, CDR2 SASEGT. A multiplex PCR was run with 60 Vbeta primers and 13 Jbeta primers. The data were produced by immunoSEQ multiplex PCR, yet TCRdb's version contains in-frame clones alone and is incomplete. In the table there are 68,000 or so clones, about 80% of which are singletons. Study observations and caveats: About 87% or about 30% of the time was how often most TCR beta V segments were productive, according to an earlier analysis. Follow-up analysis later connected one missense variant in DCLRE1C with trimming of TCR beta V- and J-genes. Roughly even sequencing depth across donors was the assumption behind the presence/absence analyses.

Sequencing was done on a sample of PBMCs. This sequence was found in a woman in her twenties or thirties in good health and CMV-seronegative. V usage is TRBV6-1 and J usage is TRBJ2-7; 8 positions agree with TRBD1. Here the CDR3 reads CASSETGGSYEQYF. The CDR3 coding sequence is TGTGCCAGCAGTGAAACAGGGGGCTCCTACGAGCAGTACTTC.